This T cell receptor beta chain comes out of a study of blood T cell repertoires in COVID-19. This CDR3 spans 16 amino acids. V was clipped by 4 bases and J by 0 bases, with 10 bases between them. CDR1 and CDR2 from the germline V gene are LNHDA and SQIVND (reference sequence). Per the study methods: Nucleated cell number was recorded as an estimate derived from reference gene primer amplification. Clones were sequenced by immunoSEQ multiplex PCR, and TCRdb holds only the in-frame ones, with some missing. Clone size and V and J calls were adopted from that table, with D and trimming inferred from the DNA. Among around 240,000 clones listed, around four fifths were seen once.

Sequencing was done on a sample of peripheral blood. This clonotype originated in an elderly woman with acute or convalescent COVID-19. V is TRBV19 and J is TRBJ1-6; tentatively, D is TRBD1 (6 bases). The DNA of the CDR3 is TGTGCCAGTAGTAAGGGACACGACTCCTATAATTCACCCCTCCACTTT. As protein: CASSKGHDSYNSPLHF.